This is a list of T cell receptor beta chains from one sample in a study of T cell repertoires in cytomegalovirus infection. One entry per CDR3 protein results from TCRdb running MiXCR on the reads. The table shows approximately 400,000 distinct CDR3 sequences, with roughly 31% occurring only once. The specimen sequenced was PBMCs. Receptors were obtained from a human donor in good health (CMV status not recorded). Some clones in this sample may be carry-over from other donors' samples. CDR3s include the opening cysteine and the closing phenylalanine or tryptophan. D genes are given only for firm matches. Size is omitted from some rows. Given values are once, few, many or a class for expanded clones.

DNA: TGTGCCAGCAGACCGGGACTAGCGGGGGCTGATGAGACCCAGTACTTC; CDR3: CASRPGLAGADETQYF; size: many; V: TRBV6-1; D: TRBD2; J: TRBJ2-5
DNA: TGTGCCAGCAGCTTAGGGTCTTACAGTAACTATGGCTACAATTTC; CDR3: CASSLGSYSNYGYNF; size: NA; V: TRBV7-2; D: NA; J: TRBJ1-2
DNA: TGCAGTGTTCGGGGGGACACTGAAGCTTTCTTT; CDR3: CSVRGDTEAFF; size: NA; V: TRBV20-1; D: NA; J: TRBJ1-1
DNA: TGCAGTGCTACCCGGACAGGGGACGAGCAGTACTTC; CDR3: CSATRTGDEQYF; size: few; V: TRBV20-1; D: TRBD1; J: TRBJ2-7
DNA: TGTGCCAGCAGCGGCGACAGGTTCGGCGAGCAGTACTTC; CDR3: CASSGDRFGEQYF; size: many; V: TRBV7-2; D: NA; J: TRBJ2-7
DNA: TGCAGCGTACAACAGGGAATCACAGATACGCAGTATTTT; CDR3: CSVQQGITDTQYF; size: NA; V: TRBV29-1; D: NA; J: TRBJ2-3
DNA: TGTGCCAGCAGCTTGGTGCACACTGAAGCTTTCTTT; CDR3: CASSLVHTEAFF; size: few; V: TRBV7-8; D: NA; J: TRBJ1-1
DNA: TGCGCCAGCAGCCTCTCTGGGGACTCGAACCTTGATACGCAGTATTTT; CDR3: CASSLSGDSNLDTQYF; size: NA; V: TRBV4-1; D: NA; J: TRBJ2-3
DNA: TGTGCCAGCAGTTACGGTGGGGGGCTGGAGTTTAGCCACGATGTCTACGAGCAGTACTTC; CDR3: CASSYGGGLEFSHDVYEQYF; size: NA; V: TRBV6-6; D: NA; J: TRBJ2-7
DNA: TGCAGCGTTGAAGACGGGACTCGGATCGAGGATACGCAGTATTTT; CDR3: CSVEDGTRIEDTQYF; size: NA; V: TRBV29-1; D: NA; J: TRBJ2-3
DNA: TGTGCCAGCAGTTTACCGACCGGACGTATGGGGGCCAACGTCCTGACTTTC; CDR3: CASSLPTGRMGANVLTF; size: few; V: TRBV28; D: NA; J: TRBJ2-6
DNA: TGTGCCACGACTAGCGGGGGGGTCGTGGATACGCAGTATTTT; CDR3: CATTSGGVVDTQYF; size: NA; V: TRBV28; D: TRBD2; J: TRBJ2-3
DNA: TGTGCCAGCAGACTAGACAGGGGTCCCTACGAGCAGTACTTC; CDR3: CASRLDRGPYEQYF; size: NA; V: TRBV2; D: TRBD1; J: TRBJ2-7
DNA: TGCGCCAGCAGCCAGGCCCGACTAGCGGGGGGCTCCGGGGCCAACGTCCTGACTTTC; CDR3: CASSQARLAGGSGANVLTF; size: NA; V: TRBV4-1; D: TRBD2; J: TRBJ2-6
DNA: TGTGCCAGCAGCTTGTCTAGCGGGGGGGTAGAGACCCAGTACTTC; CDR3: CASSLSSGGVETQYF; size: NA; V: TRBV7-2; D: TRBD2; J: TRBJ2-5
DNA: TGTGCCAGCAGCTTGATCGCGGTCACAGATACGCAGTGTTTT; CDR3: CASSLIAVTDTQCF; size: NA; V: TRBV11-2; D: NA; J: TRBJ2-3
DNA: TGTGCCAGCGGCCTGGACAGCCTTAACTATGGCTACACCTTC; CDR3: CASGLDSLNYGYTF; size: many; V: TRBV6-1; D: NA; J: TRBJ1-2
DNA: TGTGCCAGCAGTGAAGCACGGAACGAGCAGTACTTC; CDR3: CASSEARNEQYF; size: NA; V: TRBV2; D: NA; J: TRBJ2-7
DNA: TGTGCCAGCAGCTTAAACCCGCAGGGGGCCTACGAGCAGTACTTC; CDR3: CASSLNPQGAYEQYF; size: few; V: TRBV7-6; D: TRBD1; J: TRBJ2-7
DNA: TGTGCCAGCAGCTCCTCACTAGCGGGGACCTACACCGGGGAGCTGTTTTTT; CDR3: CASSSSLAGTYTGELFF; size: NA; V: TRBV5-6; D: TRBD2; J: TRBJ2-2
DNA: TGTGCCAGCAGCTTAGGGGGACAGGGAACCCACTACAATGAGCAGTTCTTC; CDR3: CASSLGGQGTHYNEQFF; size: few; V: TRBV7-6; D: TRBD1; J: TRBJ2-1
DNA: TGTGCCAGCAGGGTGCCGGGACTAGCGGGGAACCAAGAGACCCAGTCCTTC; CDR3: CASRVPGLAGNQETQSF; size: NA; V: TRBV6-8; D: TRBD2; J: TRBJ2-5
DNA: TGTGCCAGCAGCCGCAGGGGGACTAATGAAAACCTGTTTTTT; CDR3: CASSRRGTNENLFF; size: NA; V: TRBV12-3/TRBV12-4; D: TRBD1; J: TRBJ1-4
DNA: TGTGCCAGCAGCTTGATTCACACCACAGATACGCAGTATTTT; CDR3: CASSLIHTTDTQYF; size: NA; V: TRBV5-4; D: NA; J: TRBJ2-3
DNA: TGCAGTGGAAGACTTTCGAGCTCCTACGAGCAGTACTTC; CDR3: CSGRLSSSYEQYF; size: few; V: TRBV20-1; D: NA; J: TRBJ2-7
DNA: TGTGCCAGCAGCCTGGACCATTTCGGCAATGAGCAGTTCTTC; CDR3: CASSLDHFGNEQFF; size: many; V: TRBV7-3; D: NA; J: TRBJ2-1
DNA: TGTGCCAGCAGCTTGGCCGGGAGCACGGCAAGGTACGAGCAGTACTTC; CDR3: CASSLAGSTARYEQYF; size: few; V: TRBV5-5; D: NA; J: TRBJ2-7
DNA: TGTGCAAGAAGTGGGGACACCTTCTACGAGCAGTACTTC; CDR3: CARSGDTFYEQYF; size: NA; V: TRBV6-2/TRBV6-3; D: NA; J: TRBJ2-7
DNA: TGTGCCAGCAGCTCCACTCCAGGGGGCCAGCGGGAGAGCACAGATACGCAGTATTTT; CDR3: CASSSTPGGQRESTDTQYF; size: many; V: TRBV27; D: NA; J: TRBJ2-3
DNA: TGTGCCAGCAGCCCGGAGGGGAACCAGCCCCAGCATTTT; CDR3: CASSPEGNQPQHF; size: many; V: TRBV7-2; D: NA; J: TRBJ1-5
DNA: TGTGCCAGCAGTGAAGGGGCAGGGGACGAGCAGTACTTC; CDR3: CASSEGAGDEQYF; size: NA; V: TRBV25-1; D: NA; J: TRBJ2-7
DNA: TGTGCCAGCAGTTACTCGCGTAAGGGTACCGGGGAGCTGTTTTTT; CDR3: CASSYSRKGTGELFF; size: NA; V: TRBV6-2/TRBV6-3; D: NA; J: TRBJ2-2
DNA: TGTGCCAGTAAGAATCCTAACTCTGGGGCCAACGTCCTGACTTTC; CDR3: CASKNPNSGANVLTF; size: NA; V: TRBV19; D: NA; J: TRBJ2-6
DNA: TGCGCCAGCAGCTCTAACAGGTGGAACACTGAAGCTTTCTTT; CDR3: CASSSNRWNTEAFF; size: few; V: TRBV5-1; D: NA; J: TRBJ1-1
DNA: TGCAGTGCTTTTAGCGGGGGGGCCCCCCAAGAGACCCAGTACTTC; CDR3: CSAFSGGAPQETQYF; size: NA; V: TRBV20-1; D: TRBD2; J: TRBJ2-5
DNA: TGTGTCGACGGGCAGGGACTCTCCCCCTACGAGCAGTACTTC; CDR3: CVDGQGLSPYEQYF; size: many; V: TRBV7-2; D: NA; J: TRBJ2-7
DNA: TGTGCCAGCAGCTTAGCGGCCGTAGGGGAAAAACTGTTTTTT; CDR3: CASSLAAVGEKLFF; size: many; V: TRBV7-2; D: NA; J: TRBJ1-4
DNA: TGTGCCAGCAGCTTAGATCTAGCGGGGGCCTACGAGCAGTACTTC; CDR3: CASSLDLAGAYEQYF; size: few; V: TRBV7-2; D: TRBD2; J: TRBJ2-7
DNA: TGTGCCAGCAGCCGCCGGCGCCTCTACGAGCAGTACTTC; CDR3: CASSRRRLYEQYF; size: few; V: TRBV11-2; D: NA; J: TRBJ2-7
DNA: TGTGCCAGCAGCCAAACCCAAACTAGCGGGGGGACGATTGAGCAGTTCTTC; CDR3: CASSQTQTSGGTIEQFF; size: few; V: TRBV4-2; D: TRBD2; J: TRBJ2-1
DNA: TGTGCCAGCAGCTCACGACAGCTCACAACTAATGAAAAACTGTTTTTT; CDR3: CASSSRQLTTNEKLFF; size: NA; V: TRBV14; D: NA; J: TRBJ1-4
DNA: TGCGCCAGCAGCCTCCGGACTAGCGGGGGGGGCACAGATACGCAGTATTTT; CDR3: CASSLRTSGGGTDTQYF; size: many; V: TRBV4-3; D: TRBD2; J: TRBJ2-3
DNA: TGTGCCACCAGCAGAGATGGCGGGGAGGGCACAGATACGCAGTATTTT; CDR3: CATSRDGGEGTDTQYF; size: few; V: TRBV15; D: NA; J: TRBJ2-3
DNA: TGTGCCAGCAGCCCCCACAAGGGCGAGGCTTTCTTT; CDR3: CASSPHKGEAFF; size: many; V: TRBV7-9; D: NA; J: TRBJ1-1
DNA: TGTGCCAGCAGTGAGGACTACTCAACCCAGTACTTC; CDR3: CASSEDYSTQYF; size: NA; V: TRBV2; D: NA; J: TRBJ2-5
DNA: TGTGCCAGCAGTTCGGGACTAGCGGGGTGGGGGCAGTACTTC; CDR3: CASSSGLAGWGQYF; size: few; V: TRBV28; D: TRBD2; J: TRBJ2-7
DNA: TGTGCCAGCAGGAGGACACAACAAGAGACCCAGTACTTC; CDR3: CASRRTQQETQYF; size: NA; V: TRBV2; D: NA; J: TRBJ2-5
DNA: TGTGCCAGCAGCCCACGACTAGCCCAAGAGACCCAGTACTTC; CDR3: CASSPRLAQETQYF; size: many; V: TRBV7-2; D: TRBD2; J: TRBJ2-5